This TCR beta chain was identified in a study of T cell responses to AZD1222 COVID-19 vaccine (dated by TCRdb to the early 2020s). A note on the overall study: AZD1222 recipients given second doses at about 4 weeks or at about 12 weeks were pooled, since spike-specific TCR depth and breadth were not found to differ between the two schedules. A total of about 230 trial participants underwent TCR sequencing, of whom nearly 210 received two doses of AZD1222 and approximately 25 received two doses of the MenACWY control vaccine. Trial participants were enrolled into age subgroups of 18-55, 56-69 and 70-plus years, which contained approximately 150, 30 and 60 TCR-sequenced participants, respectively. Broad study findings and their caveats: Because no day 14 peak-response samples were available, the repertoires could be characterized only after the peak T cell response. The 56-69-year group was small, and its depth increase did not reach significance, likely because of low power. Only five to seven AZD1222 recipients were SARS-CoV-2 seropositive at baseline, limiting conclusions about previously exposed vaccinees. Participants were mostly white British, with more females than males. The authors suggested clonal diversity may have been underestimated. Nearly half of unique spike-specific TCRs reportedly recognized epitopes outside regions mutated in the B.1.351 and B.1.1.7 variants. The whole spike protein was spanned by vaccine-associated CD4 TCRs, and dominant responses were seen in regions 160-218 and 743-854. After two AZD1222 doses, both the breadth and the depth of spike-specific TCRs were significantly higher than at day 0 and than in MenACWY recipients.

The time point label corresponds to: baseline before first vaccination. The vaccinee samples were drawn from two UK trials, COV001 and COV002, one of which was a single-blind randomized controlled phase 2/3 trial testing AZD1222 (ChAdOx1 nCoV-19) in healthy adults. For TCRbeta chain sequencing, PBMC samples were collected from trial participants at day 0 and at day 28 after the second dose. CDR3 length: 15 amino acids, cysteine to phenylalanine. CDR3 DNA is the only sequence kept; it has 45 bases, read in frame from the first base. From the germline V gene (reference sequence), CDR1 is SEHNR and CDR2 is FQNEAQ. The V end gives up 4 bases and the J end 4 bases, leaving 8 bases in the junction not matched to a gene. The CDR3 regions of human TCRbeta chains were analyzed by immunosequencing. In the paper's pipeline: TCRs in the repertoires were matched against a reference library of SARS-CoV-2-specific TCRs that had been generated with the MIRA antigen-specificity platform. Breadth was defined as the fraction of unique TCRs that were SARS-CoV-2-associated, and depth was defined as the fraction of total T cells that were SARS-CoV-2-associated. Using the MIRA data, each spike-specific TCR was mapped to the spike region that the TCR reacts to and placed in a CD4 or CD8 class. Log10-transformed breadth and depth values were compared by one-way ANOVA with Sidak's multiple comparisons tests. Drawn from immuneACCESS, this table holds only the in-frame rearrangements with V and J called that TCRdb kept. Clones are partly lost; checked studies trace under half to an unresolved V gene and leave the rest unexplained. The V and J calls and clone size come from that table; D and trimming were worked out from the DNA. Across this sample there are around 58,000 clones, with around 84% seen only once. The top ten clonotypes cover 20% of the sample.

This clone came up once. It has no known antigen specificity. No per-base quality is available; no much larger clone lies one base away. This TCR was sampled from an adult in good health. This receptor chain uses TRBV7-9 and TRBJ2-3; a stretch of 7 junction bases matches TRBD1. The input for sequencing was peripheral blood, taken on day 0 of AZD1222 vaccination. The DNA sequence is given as TGTGCCAGCAGCTCGGCCCGGCAGGGGGCAGATACGCAGTATTTT. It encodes CASSSARQGADTQYF.